This T cell receptor beta chain was found in a study of T cells in Graves' hyperthyroidism and ophthalmopathy. This CDR3 spans 16 amino acids. Germline V gene lookup returns CDR1 MNHEY and CDR2 SMNVEV (reference sequence). Amplification targeted TCR beta CDR3 regions from RNA transcripts. The HTBI primer set drove a first-round RT-PCR of the TCR CDR3. A single record per CDR3 protein comes from TCRdb applying MiXCR to the multiplex PCR reads. The sample lists about 350,000 distinct CDR3 sequences, under 20% occurring once. For this clonotype: The junction does not match germline at one end; this may be a read error.

Specimen: blood. The chain links TRBV27 to TRBJ1-5; D remains unclear. The TCR sequence derives from a woman aged 18 to 35 with Graves' hyperthyroidism. The DNA for the CDR3 is TGTGTCTGCGGTGCTAGGACTGTACTGCTCAATCAGCCCCCGCATTTT. Protein sequence: CVCGARTVLLNQPPHF.